This record looks at one T cell receptor (beta chain) sequence and its context. What it binds is not known. TCRdb reprocessed the 5' RACE reads and keeps a single row for each CDR3 protein, giving no DNA. Reported are 500,000 to 700,000 distinct CDR3 sequences; the ten largest clones contain under 4.5%. CDR3 length: 13 residues. Germline CDR1 is DFQATT and CDR2 is SNEGSKA (reference sequence). The data were obtained in a study of T cells expressing NK-cell markers. General study results and limits: The leading position in the CD3+CD56-NKG2C+ fraction of several donors also went to these clonotypes.

Sequences were obtained from blood T cells: a sorted CD56 or NKG2C T cell subset, CD4+ or CD8+ T cells, or bulk PBMC T cells (not recorded which). The receptor comes from a man aged 18 to 29 in good health. J is TRBJ2-3 and V is TRBV20-1. CDR3 sequence reads: CSARERVKGTQYF.